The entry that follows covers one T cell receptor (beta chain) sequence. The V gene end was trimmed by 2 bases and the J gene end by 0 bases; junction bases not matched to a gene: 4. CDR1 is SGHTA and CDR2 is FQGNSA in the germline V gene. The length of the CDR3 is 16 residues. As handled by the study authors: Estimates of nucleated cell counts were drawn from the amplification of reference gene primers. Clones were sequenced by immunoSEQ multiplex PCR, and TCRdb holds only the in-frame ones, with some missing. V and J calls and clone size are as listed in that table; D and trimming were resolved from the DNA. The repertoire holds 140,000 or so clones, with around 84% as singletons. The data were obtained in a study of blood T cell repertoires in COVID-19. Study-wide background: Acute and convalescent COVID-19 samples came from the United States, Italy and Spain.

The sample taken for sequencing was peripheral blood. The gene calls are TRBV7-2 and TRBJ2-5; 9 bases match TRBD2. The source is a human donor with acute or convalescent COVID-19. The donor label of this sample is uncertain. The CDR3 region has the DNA TGTGCCAGCAGCTTAATGGCTAGCGGGAACCAAGAGACCCAGTACTTC. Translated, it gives CASSLMASGNQETQYF.